The clone carrying this TCR beta chain has a single count. The study counted Cohort 3 donors as recovered given two negative PCRs, clearance, or symptom resolution. V shed 7 bases, J shed 4 bases, and the junction held 6 bases outside the gene matches. From germline, CDR1 is LNHDA and CDR2 SQIVND (reference sequence). This CDR3 is built from 14 residues. Assay used: immunoSEQ multiplex PCR; TCRdb lists only in-frame clones, some missing. The sample yields around 250,000 clones, approximately 84% seen once. This specimen comes from a study of blood T cell repertoires in COVID-19. Turning to the study itself: The United States, Italy and Spain provided the acute and convalescent COVID-19 samples.

Sequenced material: PBMCs or T cells enriched from blood (not recorded which). The receptor was derived from a man aged 35-49 years who had recovered from COVID-19. The V call is TRBV19, the J call TRBJ2-2, with 7 bases fitting TRBD2. Here the CDR3 reads CASNPGGSTGELFF. CDR3 coding DNA: TGTGCCAGTAACCCGGGGGGAAGCACCGGGGAGCTGTTTTTT.